This T cell receptor beta chain was profiled in a study of cytomegalovirus exposure and HLA in healthy donors. 60 Vbeta and 13 Jbeta primers were used in PCR. Here immunoSEQ multiplex PCR was the method, and the copy in TCRdb shows in-frame clones only, minus some. The profile covers about 73,000 clones, with roughly 69% appearing a single time and approximately 7% taken by the ten largest. Study-level findings and limits: Sequencing likely produced, as an artifact, a cluster of highly shared sequence variants. Three of the chains that were CMV-associated were confirmed in vitro to be specific for CMV antigens.

Concerning this clone itself: Its antigen is not identified.

The length of the CDR3 is 15 residues. Unmatched junction bases numbered 5, after V lost 5 bases and J lost 7 bases. CDR1 is SGHTA and CDR2 is FQGNSA in the germline V gene. The specimen sequenced was PBMCs. The rearrangement links TRBV7-2 to TRBJ1-6; 10 nucleotides agree with TRBD1. The TCR originated in a woman in her forties or fifties in good health and CMV-seropositive. Written as DNA, the CDR3 is TGTGCCAGCAGCGGGAGGACAGGGGGGAATTCACCCCTCCACTTT. It specifies CASSGRTGGNSPLHF.